A selection of T cell receptor beta chains follows, all from one sample in a study of blood T cell repertoires in COVID-19. TCRdb's table, derived via immunoSEQ multiplex PCR, lists solely in-frame clones and lacks some. In the table there are 80,000 to 95,000 clones, approximately 81% of which are singletons. Input material: peripheral blood. Receptors originate from a woman between 65 and 79 years old with acute or convalescent COVID-19. The CDR3 runs from the conserved cysteine through the conserved F or W. A D gene is named only where the DNA matches it firmly. Not all rows give a size; the values are once, few, many and, for expanded clones, a class.

CASSVGTAQGADTQYF TGTGCCAGCAGCGTAGGGACAGCTCAGGGGGCAGATACGCAGTATTTT TRBJ2-3 TRBV9 once TRBD1
CASSLGTGWNTGELFF TGTGCCAGCTCTCTTGGGACAGGGTGGAACACCGGGGAGCTGTTTTTT TRBJ2-2 TRBV18 . TRBD1
CASSAWRLAEYTQYF TGTGCCAGCAGTGCGTGGAGACTAGCGGAGTATACGCAGTATTTT TRBJ2-3 TRBV3-1/TRBV3-2 . TRBD2
CASSQVETGGGTEAFF TGTGCCAGCTCACAAGTGGAGACAGGGGGCGGCACTGAAGCTTTCTTT TRBJ1-1 TRBV18 once TRBD1
CASRILAGAVETQYF TGTGCCAGCAGGATACTAGCGGGAGCGGTCGAGACCCAGTACTTC TRBJ2-5 TRBV11-2 . TRBD2
CASRRGGGETQYF TGTGCCAGTAGAAGGGGGGGAGGTGAGACCCAGTACTTC TRBJ2-5 TRBV19 . .
CASSHPGQGAETQYF TGTGCCAGCAGCCATCCGGGACAGGGTGCGGAGACCCAGTACTTC TRBJ2-5 TRBV5-4 . TRBD1
CAGTGQRADTQYF TGTGCCGGTACAGGGCAGAGGGCAGATACGCAGTATTTT TRBJ2-3 TRBV6-5 . .
CSVEDSGRVGYTF TGCAGCGTTGAAGATTCTGGGAGGGTAGGCTACACCTTC TRBJ1-2 TRBV29-1 . .
CASSPLGDTQYF TGTGCCAGCTCCCCCCTCGGAGATACGCAGTATTTT TRBJ2-3 TRBV18 . .
CASSKTGGGGNTIYF TGCGCCAGCAGCAAGACAGGGGGCGGTGGAAACACCATATATTTT TRBJ1-3 TRBV5-1 few TRBD1
CASSEAGRVPPEAFF TGTGCCAGCAGTGAAGCGGGCAGGGTCCCCCCTGAAGCTTTCTTT TRBJ1-1 TRBV6-1 . .
CSASPIAGGGNEQFF TGCAGTGCTAGTCCCATAGCGGGGGGCGGGAATGAGCAGTTCTTC TRBJ2-1 TRBV20-1 once TRBD2
CASSLASEGTGELFF TGTGCCAGCAGCTTAGCATCCGAGGGCACCGGGGAGCTGTTTTTT TRBJ2-2 TRBV7-8 . .
CATSGPFGQETQYF TGTGCCACCAGTGGTCCATTTGGCCAGGAGACCCAGTACTTC TRBJ2-5 TRBV24-1 . .
CASTHREGDSDTQYF TGTGCCAGCACGCACCGGGAGGGGGATTCAGATACGCAGTATTTT TRBJ2-3 TRBV6-5 once TRBD2
CASSSREGPNTGELFF TGTGCCAGCAGTTCAAGGGAGGGACCAAACACCGGGGAGCTGTTTTTT TRBJ2-2 TRBV2 . TRBD2
CASEGLAGVGASYNEQFF TGTGCCAGCGAGGGACTAGCGGGAGTGGGGGCCTCCTACAATGAGCAGTTCTTC TRBJ2-1 TRBV11-3 . TRBD2
CASSPRVSPARGMETQYF TGTGCCAGCAGTCCAAGAGTGTCCCCTGCGAGGGGGATGGAGACCCAGTACTTC TRBJ2-5 TRBV6-6 . .
CASSASGTEGDTQYF TGTGCCAGCAGCGCTTCCGGGACGGAGGGGGATACGCAGTATTTT TRBJ2-3 TRBV9 . .
CASSRQRTGDTGELFF TGTGCCAGCTCAAGACAGCGGACAGGGGACACCGGGGAGCTGTTTTTT TRBJ2-2 TRBV18 . TRBD1
CASSLAGGPTTDTQYF TGTGCCAGCAGCTTAGCGGGGGGGCCTACTACAGATACGCAGTATTTT TRBJ2-3 TRBV11-2 . TRBD2
CASSSGGPTEAFF TGTGCCAGTAGTTCAGGGGGACCCACTGAAGCTTTCTTT TRBJ1-1 TRBV19 . TRBD1
CASSPRGQIEKLFF TGTGCCAGCAGTCCCCGTGGGCAGATTGAAAAACTGTTTTTT TRBJ1-4 TRBV6-5 . .
CAWRGGLAQSNTQYF TGTGCCTGGAGGGGGGGACTAGCGCAAAGTAATACGCAGTATTTT TRBJ2-3 TRBV30 . TRBD2
CASSGWSSYNSPLHF TGTGCCAGCAGTGGGTGGAGCTCCTATAATTCACCCCTCCACTTT TRBJ1-6 TRBV27 . .
CASSQGGQGAISNYGYTF TGCGCCAGCAGCCAAGGTGGGCAGGGGGCAATTTCTAACTATGGCTACACCTTC TRBJ1-2 TRBV4-1 . TRBD1
CATLLGGSRNTEAFF TGTGCCACCCTCTTAGGGGGCAGTCGAAACACTGAAGCTTTCTTT TRBJ1-1 TRBV6-5 . TRBD1
CATRGDSLNTEAFF TGTGCCACCAGAGGGGACTCTCTGAACACTGAAGCTTTCTTT TRBJ1-1 TRBV24-1 . .
CASSQGLLAKNIQYF TGTGCCAGCAGCCAAGGACTACTAGCCAAAAACATTCAGTACTTC TRBJ2-4 TRBV3-1/TRBV3-2 once .
CASSYGVGTGELFF TGTGCCAGCAGTTACGGGGTGGGGACCGGGGAGCTGTTTTTT TRBJ2-2 TRBV27 . .